The entry below describes one TCR beta chain. Antigen unknown. Profiled with immunoSEQ multiplex PCR; TCRdb holds only in-frame clones, not every one. The repertoire holds roughly 150,000 clones, with about four fifths as singletons. Per the germline V gene, CDR1 is KGHSH and CDR2 is LQKENI. The V gene lost 6 bases and the J gene lost 4 bases, with 13 bases spanning the gap. This CDR3 is built from 15 residues. The patients all showed relapse after autologous stem cell transplantation, while their brentuximab vedotin exposure varied. This entry belongs to a study of PD-1 blockade in classical Hodgkin lymphoma. Study details: Treatment was intravenous nivolumab, 3 mg/kg every 2 weeks, until progression.

Overall study results and limits: Before treatment, complete responders showed about the same diversity as newly diagnosed patients. Whatever underlies the repertoire differences (possibly disease activity or prior therapy) remains undefined. Later analyses included only patients treated at least 1 year post-ASCT.

This material consisted of peripheral blood mononuclear cells (PBMCs), taken before the second cycle of nivolumab. The sequence was obtained from a human donor with classical Hodgkin lymphoma. The V gene is TRBV18, the J gene TRBJ1-6, with D perhaps matching TRBD1 (5 bases). The CDR3, as DNA: TGTGCCAGCTCCCGGGGGGGGTTGTATAATTCACCCCTCCACTTT. This translates into CASSRGGLYNSPLHF.